These 20 T cell receptor beta chains share one sample of origin, sequenced in a study of T cell responses to AZD1222 COVID-19 vaccine. TCRdb's table, derived via immunoSEQ multiplex PCR, lists solely in-frame clones and lacks some. The sample holds over 100,000 clones, roughly 88% seen once. This specimen was peripheral blood, taken on day 0 of AZD1222 vaccination. Receptors originate from an adult in good health.

The chain employs TRBV11-2 and TRBJ1-4; 8 bases match TRBD1. CDR3 length equals 15 residues. The V segment lost 5 bases and the J segment 0 bases; nucleotides outside the gene matches: 2. From germline, CDR1 is SGHAT and CDR2 FQNNGV. In DNA form, the CDR3 reads TGTGCCAGCAGCCCGACAGGGGCAACTAATGAAAAACTGTTTTTT. It is translated as CASSPTGATNEKLFF. The full variable domain, rest sourced from reference TRBV11-2 and TRBJ1-4, is EAGVAQSPRYKIIEKRQSVAFWCNPISGHATLYWYQQILGQGPKLLIQFQNNGVVDDSQLPKDRFSAERLKGVDSTLKIQPAKLEDSAVYLCASSPTGATNEKLFFGSGTQLSVL.

The chain joins TRBV3-1 (or the pseudogene TRBV3-2) to TRBJ2-7; D might be TRBD1 or TRBD2, each matching 5 bases. The CDR3 length is 16 residues. V lost 0 bases and J lost 2, with 14 bases in between. Germline-derived CDR1 and CDR2 are LGHDT and YNNKEL (reference sequence). CDR3 sequence reads: CASSQDSGPMTYEQYF. The DNA of the CDR3 is TGTGCCAGCAGCCAAGATTCGGGACCGATGACCTACGAGCAGTACTTC.

The rearrangement uses TRBV24-1 and TRBJ2-3; the match to TRBD2 covers 10 bases. Germline lookup yields CDR1 KGHDR and CDR2 SFDVKD. With 9 bases clipped from V and 4 bases from J, the junction kept 9 bases outside the gene matches. This CDR3 has 15 residues. CDR3 bases: TGTGCCACCTCGACCCCTAGCGGGAGTGCAGATACGCAGTATTTT. It yields the protein CATSTPSGSADTQYF.

This chain uses TRBV7-2 with TRBJ2-3; D unresolved. Germline assignment: CDR1 SGHTA and CDR2 FQGNSA. CDR3 length: 13 residues. V shed 5 bases and J shed 4 bases, with 10 bases lying between them. In nucleotides, the CDR3 is TGTGCCAGCAGCCGCGAAATCGCAGATACGCAGTATTTT. Its protein product is CASSREIADTQYF.

This chain connects TRBV7-2 to TRBJ2-3; 15 bases line up with TRBD2. This CDR3 has 14 residues. V was pared by 4 bases and J by 14 bases, with 7 bases of the junction left unmatched. The germline CDR1 and CDR2 sequences are SGHTA and FQGNSA. The CDR3 sequence is CASSSRTSGGELYF. The CDR3, as DNA: TGTGCCAGCAGCTCCCGGACTAGCGGGGGGGAGTTGTATTTT.

As for this clone: The sample has other DNA sequences that encode this CDR3 too. The chain employs TRBV9 and TRBJ1-1; D remains ambiguous. Germline CDR1 SGDLS, CDR2 YYNGEE. Trimming stripped 0 bases from V and 1 base from J, with 7 bases between. The CDR3 is 14 amino acids. The CDR3 coding sequence is TGTGCCAGCAGCGTAGGCCACTCGAACACTGAAGCTTTCTTT. This gives the protein CASSVGHSNTEAFF.

The chain employs TRBV7-9 and TRBJ2-7; TRBD1 agrees at 9 bases. CDR1 SEHNR and CDR2 FQNEAQ come from the germline V gene (reference sequence). V shed 5 bases and J 3 bases; nucleotides not matched to a gene: 14. This CDR3 has 17 residues. The CDR3 region has the DNA TGTGCCAGCAGCCCAGGTGCGTGGGACAGGGAGGTCTACGAGCAGTACTTC. Translating it yields CASSPGAWDREVYEQYF.

The chain couples TRBV3-1 (or the pseudogene TRBV3-2) to TRBJ1-2; a weak D match, TRBD1 (5 bases). CDR1 and CDR2 (germline): LGHDT, YNNKEL (reference sequence). The CDR3 is made up of 18 amino acids. Deletions cut 0 bases from V and 7 bases from J, with 24 bases between. The CDR3: CASSQDGGHQEGSSGYTF. CDR3 coding DNA: TGTGCCAGCAGCCAAGATGGCGGACACCAGGAGGGGTCGAGTGGCTACACCTTC.

CDR3 sequence: CASIGGYTGELFF. The CDR3 DNA follows: TGTGCCAGCATAGGGGGGTACACCGGGGAGCTGTTTTTT. J is TRBJ2-2 and V is TRBV2; either TRBD1 or TRBD2 may fit D (6 bases each). V was pared by 7 bases and J by 3 bases, with 9 bases between. This CDR3 spans 13 amino acids. Looked up from germline, CDR1 is SNHLY and CDR2 is FYNNEI.

This chain joins TRBV5-6 and TRBJ2-7; D is possibly TRBD1 (6 bases). The CDR3 sequence is 15 residues long. V was clipped by 0 bases and J by 0 bases, with 10 bases between them. Germline lookup yields CDR1 SGHDT and CDR2 YYEEEE. The CDR3 spells CASSLVTGRSYEQYV. CDR3 nucleotide sequence: TGTGCCAGCAGCTTGGTAACAGGGCGCTCCTACGAGCAGTACGTC.

The chain uses TRBV6-2 or TRBV6-3 and TRBJ1-5, with D possibly TRBD1 on 5 matching bases. V was clipped by 8 bases and J by 7 bases, with 24 bases between them. This CDR3 has 16 amino acids. CDR1 MNHEY and CDR2 SVGEGT come from the germline V gene. CDR3 region: CASCQWEARAGQPQHF. The CDR3 DNA reads TGTGCCAGCTGCCAGTGGGAAGCCCGGGCAGGGCAGCCCCAGCATTTT.

V gene TRBV28 combines with J gene TRBJ1-4; 9 bases match TRBD1. The CDR3 length is 15 residues. V was clipped by 5 bases and J by 8 bases; unmatched bases: 9. Per the germline V gene, CDR1 is MDHEN and CDR2 is SYDVKM. The CDR3 bases are TGTGCCAGCAGTCCCCGGGACAGGGTTCGGGAAAAACTGTTTTTT. It codes for CASSPRDRVREKLFF.

V is TRBV25-1 and J is TRBJ2-1; 12 positions agree with TRBD2. This CDR3 region has 15 residues. V gave up 3 bases and J gave up 8 bases; unmatched junction bases: 5. The germline V gene has CDR1 MGHDK and CDR2 SYGVNS. In DNA, the CDR3 is TGTGCCAGCAGTGAGGGGCTAGCGGGAGGGTATGAGCAGTTCTTC. The encoded protein is CASSEGLAGGYEQFF.

The genes are TRBV15 and TRBJ1-2, with TRBD1 matching over 7 bases. Trimming at V came to 3 bases and at J to 5 bases, leaving 12 bases not matched to a gene. This CDR3 comprises 16 residues. The germline CDR1 and CDR2 sequences are LNHNV and YYDKDF (reference sequence). The CDR3 nucleotides are TGTGCCACCAGCAGCGGAGGGGGCGCCTCCAATTATGGCTACACCTTC. Its protein product is CATSSGGGASNYGYTF.

The chain uses TRBV9 and TRBJ2-1, with D tentatively TRBD1 (5 bases). The germline V gene encodes CDR1 SGDLS and CDR2 YYNGEE. This CDR3 is 15 amino acids long. V was cut by 0 bases and J by 9 bases, with 16 bases left in between. For the CDR3, the DNA is TGTGCCAGCAGCGTAGAGCCAGGGTACTGGGGTGAGCAGTTCTTC. Translating it yields CASSVEPGYWGEQFF.

The gene calls are TRBV2 and TRBJ2-3; no reliable D call. Per the germline V gene, CDR1 is SNHLY and CDR2 is FYNNEI. This CDR3 contains 16 residues. V lost 0 bases, J lost 2 bases, and 12 bases lay in between. CDR3 loop: CASSEAPGLHTDTQYF. The CDR3 DNA reads as TGTGCCAGCAGTGAAGCCCCGGGTCTACACACAGATACGCAGTATTTT.

CDR3 sequence: CAWSERGPSSYNEQFF. The CDR3 DNA sequence: TGTGCCTGGAGCGAACGGGGCCCAAGCTCCTACAATGAGCAGTTCTTC. The rearrangement joins TRBV30 to TRBJ2-1; perhaps D is TRBD1 or TRBD2 (5 bases each). This CDR3 comprises 16 residues. Trimming took off 3 bases at V and 0 bases at J, with 15 bases between the two ends. Germline V gene lookup returns CDR1 GTSNPN and CDR2 SVGIG (reference sequence). Together with reference TRBV30 and TRBJ2-1, the CDR3 gives the full variable domain: SQTIHQWPATLVQPVGSPLSLECTVEGTSNPNLYWYRQAAGRGLQLLFYSVGIGQISSEVPQNLSASRPQDRQFILSSKKLLLSDSGFYLCAWSERGPSSYNEQFFGPGTRLTVL.

The chain carries TRBV6-6 and TRBJ2-2; D is undetermined. V was pared by 5 bases and J by 4 bases, with 8 bases between. The CDR3 covers 13 residues. The germline V gene has CDR1 MNHNY and CDR2 SVGAGI (reference sequence). The CDR3 protein is CASSQPITGELFF. The CDR3 nucleotides are TGTGCCAGCAGTCAGCCGATCACCGGGGAGCTGTTTTTT.

The chain recombines TRBV6-5 with TRBJ2-1; 9 nucleotides match TRBD2. With 2 bases clipped from V and 7 bases from J, the junction kept 9 bases outside the gene matches. Germline V gene sequence: CDR1 MNHEY, CDR2 SVGAGI. The CDR3 is made up of 16 amino acids. CDR3 DNA sequence: TGTGCCAGCAGTTACGCGCGGGGGGGCCGAAGGAATGAGCAGTTCTTC. Translating it yields CASSYARGGRRNEQFF.

This clone was seen only a few times. V gene TRBV5-6 combines with J gene TRBJ1-2, with TRBD1 as a possible D gene (6 bases). The length of the CDR3 is 13 residues. V lost 4 bases and J lost 5, with 12 bases in between. Germline values: CDR1 SGHDT, CDR2 YYEEEE. The DNA of the CDR3 is TGTGCCAGCAGCGGAACAGGGACGTATGGCTACACCTTC. Its translation: CASSGTGTYGYTF.